This T cell receptor (beta chain) was documented in a study of T cells in Graves' hyperthyroidism and ophthalmopathy. As for this clonotype: Its specificity is not known.

Study observations and caveats: Blood also held most thyroid clonotypes expanded beyond 0.001.

From RNA transcripts, TCR beta CDR3 regions were amplified. The TCR CDR3 first-round RT-PCR relied on the HTBI primer set. TCRdb re-called the multiplex PCR reads with MiXCR, one entry per CDR3 protein. The sample consists of 35,000 to 40,000 distinct CDR3 sequences, 49% of them appearing once. The CDR3 sequence is 13 residues long. Germline assignment: CDR1 DFQATT and CDR2 SNEGSKA (reference sequence). V lost 2 bases and J lost 8, with 12 bases in between. The study enrolled patients aged 18 to 65 with newly diagnosed hyperthyroidism of under 2 months' duration. When hyperthyroidism was first diagnosed, the blood sample was taken, preceding any ophthalmopathy symptoms.

This receptor was identified in a woman aged 45-60 years with Graves' hyperthyroidism that later progressed to Graves' ophthalmopathy. This chain links TRBV20-1 with TRBJ2-2; tentative D call: TRBD1 (6 bases). Sequencing was carried out using blood. CDR3 loop: CSARMGANGELFF. Written as DNA, the CDR3 is TGCAGTGCTAGAATGGGGGCGAATGGGGAGCTGTTTTTT.